This T cell receptor beta chain was recorded in a study of blood T cell repertoires in COVID-19. Looking at the study overall: Samples of COVID-19 (acute and convalescent) were obtained from the United States, Italy and Spain. T cells, B-cell-depleted T cells, or PBMCs supplied cDNA or gDNA.

As handled by the study authors: The authors estimated nucleated cell counts from reference gene primer amplification. Profiled with immunoSEQ multiplex PCR; TCRdb holds only in-frame clones, not every one. The V and J calls and clone size come from that table; D and trimming were worked out from the DNA. The table shows roughly 40,000 clones, with around 85% occurring only once. The ends were cut back, 2 bases at V and 4 bases at J, with 15 bases in the middle. The CDR3 totals 15 residues. The germline CDR1 and CDR2 sequences are SGHDT and YYEEEE. The sequence was obtained from a man older than 75 with active or convalescent COVID-19. The sample taken for sequencing was peripheral blood. The chain joins TRBV5-6 to TRBJ1-2; D remains unclear. The CDR3 is CASSFSGVLPYGYTF. For the CDR3, the DNA is TGTGCCAGCAGCTTCTCCGGGGTCTTACCCTATGGCTACACCTTC.